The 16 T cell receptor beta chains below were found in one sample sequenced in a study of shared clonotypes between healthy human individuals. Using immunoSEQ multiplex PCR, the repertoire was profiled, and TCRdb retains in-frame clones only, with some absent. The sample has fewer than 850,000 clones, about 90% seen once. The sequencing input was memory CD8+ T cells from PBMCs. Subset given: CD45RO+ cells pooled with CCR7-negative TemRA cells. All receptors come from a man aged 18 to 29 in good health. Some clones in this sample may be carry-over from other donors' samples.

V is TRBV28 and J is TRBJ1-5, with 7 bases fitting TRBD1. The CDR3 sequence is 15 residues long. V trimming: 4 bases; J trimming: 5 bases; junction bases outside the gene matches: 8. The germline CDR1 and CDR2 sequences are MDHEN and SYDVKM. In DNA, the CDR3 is TGTGCCAGCAGTTCCTATGACAGGGCACATCAGCCCCAGCATTTT. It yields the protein CASSSYDRAHQPQHF.

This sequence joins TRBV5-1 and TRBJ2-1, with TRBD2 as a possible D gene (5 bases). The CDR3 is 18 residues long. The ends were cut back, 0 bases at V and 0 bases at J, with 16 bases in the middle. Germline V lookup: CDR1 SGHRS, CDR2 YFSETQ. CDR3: CASSLGALAGYSYNEQFF. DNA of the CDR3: TGCGCCAGCAGCTTGGGGGCCCTGGCGGGTTACTCCTACAATGAGCAGTTCTTC.

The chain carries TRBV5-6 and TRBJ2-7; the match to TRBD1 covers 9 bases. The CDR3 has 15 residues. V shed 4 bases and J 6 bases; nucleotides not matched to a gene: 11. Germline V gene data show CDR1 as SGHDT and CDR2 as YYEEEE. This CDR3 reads CASSPLQGAYSEQYF. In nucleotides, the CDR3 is TGTGCCAGCAGCCCGCTACAGGGGGCGTATAGCGAGCAGTACTTC.

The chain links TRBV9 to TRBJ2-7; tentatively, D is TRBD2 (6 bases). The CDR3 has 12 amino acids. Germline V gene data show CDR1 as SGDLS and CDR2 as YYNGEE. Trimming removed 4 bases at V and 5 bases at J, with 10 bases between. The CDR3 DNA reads TGTGCCAGCAGCACGGGAGCCCACGAGCAGTACTTC. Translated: CASSTGAHEQYF. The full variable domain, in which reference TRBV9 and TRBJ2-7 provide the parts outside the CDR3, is DSGVTQTPKHLITATGQRVTLRCSPRSGDLSVYWYQQSLDQGLQFLIQYYNGEERAKGNILERFSAQQFPDLHSELNLSSLELGDSALYFCASSTGAHEQYFGPGTRLTVT.

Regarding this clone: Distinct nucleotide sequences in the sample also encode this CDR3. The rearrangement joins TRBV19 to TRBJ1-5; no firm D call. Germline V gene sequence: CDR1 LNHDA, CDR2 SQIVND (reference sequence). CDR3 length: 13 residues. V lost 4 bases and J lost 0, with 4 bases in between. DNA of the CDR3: TGTGCCAGTAGTAGAAATAGCAATCAGCCCCAGCATTTT. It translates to CASSRNSNQPQHF. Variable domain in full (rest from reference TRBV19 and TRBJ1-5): DGGITQSPKYLFRKEGQNVTLSCEQNLNHDAMYWYRQDPGQGLRLIYYSQIVNDFQKGDIAEGYSVSREKKESFPLTVTSAQKNPTAFYLCASSRNSNQPQHFGDGTRLSIL.

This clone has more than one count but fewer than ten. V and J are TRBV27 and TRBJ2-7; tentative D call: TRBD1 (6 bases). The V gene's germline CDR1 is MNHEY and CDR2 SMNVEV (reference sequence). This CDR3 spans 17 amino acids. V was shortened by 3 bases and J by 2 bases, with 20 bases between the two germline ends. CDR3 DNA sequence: TGTGCCAGCAGTTTTTTATCGGGACACCCGAACCCCTACGAGCAGTACTTC. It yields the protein CASSFLSGHPNPYEQYF.

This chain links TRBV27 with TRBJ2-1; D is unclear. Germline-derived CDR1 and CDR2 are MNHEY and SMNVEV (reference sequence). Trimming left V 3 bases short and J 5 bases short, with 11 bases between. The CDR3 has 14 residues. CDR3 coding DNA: TGTGCCAGCAGTTTTTATCGAGCAGACAATGAGCAGTTCTTC. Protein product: CASSFYRADNEQFF.

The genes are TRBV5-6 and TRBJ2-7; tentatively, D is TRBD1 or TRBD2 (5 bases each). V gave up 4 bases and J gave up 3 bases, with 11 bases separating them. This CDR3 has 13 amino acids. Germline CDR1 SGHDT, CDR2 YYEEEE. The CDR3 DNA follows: TGTGCCAGCAGCCCCCGGGACGGCTACGAGCAGTACTTC. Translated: CASSPRDGYEQYF.

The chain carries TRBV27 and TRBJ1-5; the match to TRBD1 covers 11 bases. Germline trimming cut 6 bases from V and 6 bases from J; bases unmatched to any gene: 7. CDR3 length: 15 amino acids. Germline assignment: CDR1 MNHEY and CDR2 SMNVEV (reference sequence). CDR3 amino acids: CASSPGTGGTQPQHF. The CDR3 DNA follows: TGTGCCAGCAGCCCCGGGACAGGGGGTACTCAGCCCCAGCATTTT.

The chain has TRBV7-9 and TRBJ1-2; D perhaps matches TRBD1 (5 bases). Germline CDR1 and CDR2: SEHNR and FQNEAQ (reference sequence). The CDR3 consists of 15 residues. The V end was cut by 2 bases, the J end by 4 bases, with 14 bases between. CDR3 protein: CASSLRGERFYGYTF. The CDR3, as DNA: TGTGCCAGCAGCTTAAGAGGGGAACGGTTCTATGGCTACACCTTC.

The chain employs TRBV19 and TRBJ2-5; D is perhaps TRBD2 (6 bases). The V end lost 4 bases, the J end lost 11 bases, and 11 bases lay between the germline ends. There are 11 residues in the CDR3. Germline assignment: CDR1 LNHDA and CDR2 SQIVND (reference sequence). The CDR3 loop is CASSTTREQYF. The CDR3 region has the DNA TGTGCCAGTAGTACCACACGGGAGCAGTACTTC. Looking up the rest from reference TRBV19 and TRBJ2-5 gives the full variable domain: DGGITQSPKYLFRKEGQNVTLSCEQNLNHDAMYWYRQDPGQGLRLIYYSQIVNDFQKGDIAEGYSVSREKKESFPLTVTSAQKNPTAFYLCASSTTREQYFGPGTRLLVL.

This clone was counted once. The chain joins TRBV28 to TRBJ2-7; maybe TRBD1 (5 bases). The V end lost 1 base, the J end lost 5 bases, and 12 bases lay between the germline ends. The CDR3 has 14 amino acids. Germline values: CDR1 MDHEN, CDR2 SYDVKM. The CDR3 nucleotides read TGTGCCAGCAGTTTATTCGCAGGGCGGAACGAGCAGTACTTC. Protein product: CASSLFAGRNEQYF.

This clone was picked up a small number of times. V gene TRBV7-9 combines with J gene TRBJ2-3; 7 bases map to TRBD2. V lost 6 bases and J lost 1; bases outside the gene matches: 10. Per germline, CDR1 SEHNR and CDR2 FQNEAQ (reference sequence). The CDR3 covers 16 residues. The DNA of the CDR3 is TGTGCCAGCAGGGCTGGACTAGAGCTGGGCACAGATACGCAGTATTTT. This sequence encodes CASRAGLELGTDTQYF.

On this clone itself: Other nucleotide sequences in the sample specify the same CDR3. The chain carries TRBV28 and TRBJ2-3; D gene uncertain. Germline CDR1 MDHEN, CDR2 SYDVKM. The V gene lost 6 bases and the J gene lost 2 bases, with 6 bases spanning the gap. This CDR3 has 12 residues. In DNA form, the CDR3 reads TGTGCCAGCAGCCCCGACACAGATACGCAGTATTTT. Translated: CASSPDTDTQYF.

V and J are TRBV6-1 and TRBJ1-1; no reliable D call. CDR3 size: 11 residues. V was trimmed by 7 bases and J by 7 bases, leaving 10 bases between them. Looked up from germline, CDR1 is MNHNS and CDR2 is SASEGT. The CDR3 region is CASTSGSEAFF. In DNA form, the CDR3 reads TGTGCCAGCACCTCCGGAAGTGAAGCTTTCTTT.

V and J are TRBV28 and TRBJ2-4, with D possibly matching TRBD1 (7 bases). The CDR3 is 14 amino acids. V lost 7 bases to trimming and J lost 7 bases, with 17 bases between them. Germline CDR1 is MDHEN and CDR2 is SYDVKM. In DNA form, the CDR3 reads TGTGCCAGCACAACAGGGGAGGAAGTGAACATTCAGTACTTC. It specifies CASTTGEEVNIQYF.